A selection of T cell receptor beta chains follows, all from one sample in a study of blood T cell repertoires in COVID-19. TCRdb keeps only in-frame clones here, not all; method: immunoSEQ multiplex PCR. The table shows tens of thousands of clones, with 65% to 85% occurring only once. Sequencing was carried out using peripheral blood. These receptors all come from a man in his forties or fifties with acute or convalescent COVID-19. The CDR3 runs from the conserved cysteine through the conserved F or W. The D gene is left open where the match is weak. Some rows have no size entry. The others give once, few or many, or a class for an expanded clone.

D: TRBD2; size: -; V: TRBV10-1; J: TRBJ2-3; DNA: TGCGCCAGCAGCCCGGGGGTAGCGGGATCGACGCAGTATTTT; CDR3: CASSPGVAGSTQYF
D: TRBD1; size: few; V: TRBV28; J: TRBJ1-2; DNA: TGTGCCAGCAGTATTAGGGGGCGTCGGGGTGGCTACACCTTC; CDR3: CASSIRGRRGGYTF
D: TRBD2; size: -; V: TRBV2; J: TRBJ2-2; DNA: TGTGCCAGCAGTCGGGGACTAGCGGGAGGGCGGAGGATCGCCGGGGAGCTGTTTTTT; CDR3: CASSRGLAGGRRIAGELFF
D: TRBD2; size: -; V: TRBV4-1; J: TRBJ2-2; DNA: TGCGCCAGCAGCCTTGGACTAGCGGGAGGGCCGGGCACCGGGGAGCTGTTTTTT; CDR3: CASSLGLAGGPGTGELFF
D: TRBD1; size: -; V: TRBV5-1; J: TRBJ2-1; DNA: TGCGCCAGCAGCTCGGGACAGGGGGCCCCCAATGAGCAGTTCTTC; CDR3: CASSSGQGAPNEQFF
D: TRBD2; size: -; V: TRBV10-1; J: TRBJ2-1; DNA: TGCGCCAGCAGTGTGCGGACTAGCGGGATTGGTGAGCAGTTCTTC; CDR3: CASSVRTSGIGEQFF
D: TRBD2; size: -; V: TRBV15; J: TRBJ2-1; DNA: TGTGCCACCAGCACCATCCGCGGGGGTTACAATGAGCAGTTCTTC; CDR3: CATSTIRGGYNEQFF
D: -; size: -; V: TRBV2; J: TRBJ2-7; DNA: TGTGCCAGCAGTAGCAGGGGGGACTACGAGCAGTACTTC; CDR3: CASSSRGDYEQYF
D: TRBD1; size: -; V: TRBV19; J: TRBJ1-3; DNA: TGTGCCAGTAGTACAGACGGGACAGCCTCTGGAAACACCATATATTTT; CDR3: CASSTDGTASGNTIYF
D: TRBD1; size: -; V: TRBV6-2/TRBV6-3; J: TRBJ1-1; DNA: TGTGCCAGCAGTTACCCGTCCTGGGACAGGGGGAACACTGAAGCTTTCTTT; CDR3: CASSYPSWDRGNTEAFF
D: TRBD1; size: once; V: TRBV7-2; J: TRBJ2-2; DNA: TGTGCCAGCAGTCGTTACCCGGGACAGGGGAGTTCCGGGGAGCTGTTTTTT; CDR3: CASSRYPGQGSSGELFF
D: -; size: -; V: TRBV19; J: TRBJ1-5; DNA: TGTGCCAGTAGTATAGATTGGGGCAGGGTTGATCAGCCCCAGCATTTT; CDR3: CASSIDWGRVDQPQHF
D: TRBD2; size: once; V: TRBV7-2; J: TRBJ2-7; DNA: TGTGCCAGCAGCTTAGTTGTCGGGGCTAGCGGGGGCATGGGAGAGCAGTACTTC; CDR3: CASSLVVGASGGMGEQYF
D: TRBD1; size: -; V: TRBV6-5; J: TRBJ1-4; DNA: TGTGCCAGCAGGGGGACAGGGGGAAGCCAAAAACTGTTTTTT; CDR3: CASRGTGGSQKLFF
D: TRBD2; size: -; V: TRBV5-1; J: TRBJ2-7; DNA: TGCGCCAGCAGCTTGGCCTTAGCGGGGGGGACCCACGAGCAGTACTTC; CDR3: CASSLALAGGTHEQYF
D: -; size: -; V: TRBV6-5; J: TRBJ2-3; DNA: TGTGCCAGCCGGACAGAAGATACGCAGTATTTT; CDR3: CASRTEDTQYF
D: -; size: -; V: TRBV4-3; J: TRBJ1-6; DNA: TGCGCCAGCAGCCAAGATCTTGGGTCCAGGGGAGATTCACCCCTCCACTTT; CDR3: CASSQDLGSRGDSPLHF
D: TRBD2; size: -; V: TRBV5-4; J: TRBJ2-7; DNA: TGTGCCAGCAGCTTGGACGGGGGGATTGTATACGAGCAGTACTTC; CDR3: CASSLDGGIVYEQYF
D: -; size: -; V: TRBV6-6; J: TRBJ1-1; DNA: TGTGCCAGCAGTCTGGGGGGGCCGGGCACTGAAGCTTTCTTT; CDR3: CASSLGGPGTEAFF
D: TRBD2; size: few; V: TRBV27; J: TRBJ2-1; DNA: TGTGCCAGCAAGGGACTAGCAGACAATGAGCAGTTCTTC; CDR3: CASKGLADNEQFF
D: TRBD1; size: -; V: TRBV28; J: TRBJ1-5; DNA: TGTGCCAGCAACGAATGGACAGGGGGCTATAGCAATCAGCCCCAGCATTTT; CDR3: CASNEWTGGYSNQPQHF
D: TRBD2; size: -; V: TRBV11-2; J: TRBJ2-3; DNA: TGTGCCAGCAGCGCTTTCCGGACTAGCGGGAGATCGAACACAGATACGCAGTATTTT; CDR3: CASSAFRTSGRSNTDTQYF
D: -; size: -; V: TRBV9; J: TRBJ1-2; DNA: TGTGCCAGCAGCGTAGAGGACAGCTATGGCTACACCTTC; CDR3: CASSVEDSYGYTF
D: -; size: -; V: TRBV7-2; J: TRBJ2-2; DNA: TGTGCCAGCAGCTTAGACCCGGACATATCCCGGGAGCTGTTTTTT; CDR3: CASSLDPDISRELFF
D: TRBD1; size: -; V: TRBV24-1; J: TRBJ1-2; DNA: TGTGCCACCAGTGATCCAAGGACAGGGGGGGGCTATGGCTACACCTTC; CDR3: CATSDPRTGGGYGYTF
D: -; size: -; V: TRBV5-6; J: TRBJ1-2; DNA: TGTGCCAGCAGCTTGGCTCGAAACTTCGGCTACACCTTC; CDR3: CASSLARNFGYTF